The 6 T cell receptor beta chains below all came from one sample that was sequenced in a study of CD8 T cells in Susac syndrome. cDNA came from around 0.5 to 1 ug RNA primed by random hexamers. TCRdb used MiXCR to reprocess the immunoSEQ multiplex PCR reads, holding one entry per CDR3 protein. The sample lists some 180,000 distinct CDR3 sequences; over 75% were seen once. The sequenced sample was CD4+ T cells from PBMCs. Receptor source: a human donor with Susac syndrome.

J is TRBJ2-5 and V is TRBV27; weak D call: TRBD1 (5 bases). The CDR3 covers 14 residues. Deletions cut 8 bases from V and 4 bases from J, with 17 bases between. Germline CDR1 MNHEY, CDR2 SMNVEV (reference sequence). The CDR3 DNA is TGTGCCAGCCGAGACCTTAGGGGAAGAGAGACCCAGTACTTC. It encodes CASRDLRGRETQYF.

The chain links TRBV7-3 to TRBJ1-2; D not resolved. V gave up 5 bases and J gave up 8 bases, with 15 bases separating them. CDR1 is SGHTA and CDR2 is FQGTGA in the germline V gene. The CDR3 is 13 residues long. CDR3: CASSRRPGMGYTF. CDR3 bases: TGTGCCAGCAGCCGCAGACCTGGGATGGGCTACACCTTC.

The rearrangement links TRBV5-1 to TRBJ2-7; a possible D gene is TRBD2 (5 bases). Per the germline V gene, CDR1 is SGHRS and CDR2 is YFSETQ. The CDR3 is made up of 14 amino acids. Trimming stripped 1 base from V and 2 bases from J, with 10 bases between. CDR3 protein: CASSLTEGAYEQYF. In DNA, the CDR3 is TGCGCCAGCAGCTTGACAGAGGGAGCCTACGAGCAGTACTTC.

The chain uses TRBV20-1 and TRBJ1-4, with TRBD1 identical over 8 bases. The CDR3 has 16 amino acids. V lost 6 bases and J lost 0; bases outside the gene matches: 9. Germline values: CDR1 DFQATT, CDR2 SNEGSKA (reference sequence). The CDR3 nucleotides are TGCAGTGCGCGCGGCAGGGGGCCCACAACTAATGAAAAACTGTTTTTT. It codes for CSARGRGPTTNEKLFF.

The chain recombines TRBV12-3 or TRBV12-4 with TRBJ2-3; 9 nucleotides align to TRBD2. J lost 2 bases, V lost 6 bases, and 9 bases had no gene match. This CDR3 is 16 amino acids long. This CDR3 is CASSPYLAGYTDTQYF. In nucleotides, the CDR3 is TGTGCCAGCAGCCCTTATCTAGCGGGGTACACAGATACGCAGTATTTT.

The count of this clonotype is one. The chain couples TRBV5-1 to TRBJ2-5; D unclear. Germline V gene data show CDR1 as SGHRS and CDR2 as YFSETQ. Trimming pared 3 bases from V and 5 bases from J, leaving 14 bases between. There are 14 residues in the CDR3. CDR3 loop: CASSSPDLRETQYF. Here the CDR3 DNA reads TGCGCCAGCAGCTCCCCAGACTTGCGCGAGACCCAGTACTTC.